This TCR beta chain was sequenced for a study of radiation and T cells in renal cell carcinoma (dated by TCRdb to the early 2020s). Describing the broader study: The samples were drawn from a clinical trial, where primary renal cell carcinomas were treated with 15 Gy of stereotactic body radiation therapy and then removed by nephrectomy 4 weeks afterward. In total, roughly 51 samples underwent TCR beta sequencing: some 25 tumors plus 27 peripheral blood samples. A total of roughly 4 million unique CDR3 nucleotide sequences, encoding 2.5 million to 3 million unique CDR3 amino acid sequences, were found across all 50 or so samples.

The paper's findings and limits, for the study overall: Because the trial had a single-armed design, the trial could not examine how radiation dose or scheduling affected the TCR repertoire. Tracking of blood repertoire dynamics stopped at around 4 weeks after treatment, with no follow-up past that point. In blood, the top tumor clonotypes increased between baseline and 2 weeks post-radiation and then shrank by 4 weeks, which suggests that tumor-resident clones expanded only transiently. No pretreatment tumor biopsies were available, so the baseline intratumoral presence of clonotypes could not be determined.

TCR beta libraries were generated from genomic DNA with the immunoSEQ kit, following the manufacturer's recommendations. For library preparation, a first multiplex PCR was performed with proprietary primers, followed by a second PCR in which unique barcodes were added, and bead cleanups were performed after each round. Each sample batch included a kit-provided positive control reaction and a negative control reaction. The final libraries were assessed on an Agilent 4200 TapeStation D1000 ScreenTape, pooled by volume, and quantified by qPCR. An Illumina NextSeq500 fitted with a MidOutput 150-cycle cartridge performed the sequencing, running 156 Read1 cycles and 15 Index1 cycles with the kit's custom primers. The pooled library was loaded at about 1 pM, and approximately 20% PhiX control was spiked in. For the original study's pipeline: Vendor-processed data were analyzed in R, with a clonotype defined as all T cells sharing the same CDR3 nucleotide sequence. In the clone abundance analyses, frequencies were normalized to the 10,000 most abundant clones in each sample. Before analysis, public T cell clones were removed, and these numbered fewer than five per sample on average. A difference in abundance of at least 32-fold between compartments was used to define tumor-enriched and baseline blood-enriched clonotypes. Clonotypes expanded or contracted between blood time points were identified with a beta-binomial differential abundance model. Similarity between tumor and blood repertoires was quantified using the Baroni-Urbani and Buser coefficient, and groups were compared with two-tailed Wilcoxon tests in R. TCRdb re-hosts the immuneACCESS table, in-frame sequences only. Its copies lack some clones; in the studies checked, an unresolved V gene accounts for under half of them, and the cause for the rest is not known. Clonal size and the V and J genes are those of that table, whereas D and trimming came from the DNA. Here the sample has approximately 150,000 clones; around 90% occur a single time. Roughly 4% of the sample goes to the ten largest clones.

The time point label, as the study defines it: baseline pretreatment blood. The treatment or condition label of this sample denotes: 15 Gy SBRT to primary tumor, nephrectomy 4 weeks later. Serial peripheral blood from radiation-treated patients was sampled at baseline, 2 weeks and 4 weeks after SBRT to track tumor-enriched clonotypes. Every patient's renal cell carcinoma showed clear cell pathology. The QIAamp DNA Blood Mini Kit (Qiagen) was used to prepare genomic DNA for TCR sequencing. The analyses included just those samples that passed every quality control check. CDR1 SGHNT and CDR2 YYREEE were looked up in the germline V gene (reference sequence). The CDR3 holds 15 amino acids from the cysteine to the phenylalanine. Just the 45-base CDR3 DNA is kept, in frame starting at base 1. V gives up 1 base and J gives up 1 base, and the segment between their germline ends measures 11 bases. This clone was seen only once. Its recognized antigen is unknown. No base-level quality is on record; no much larger clone is a single base apart.

The chain is made from TRBV5-4 and TRBJ1-2, with no D gene named confidently. The input for sequencing was blood, taken from a patient whose treatment included radiotherapy and nephrectomy. The TCR was taken from a woman in her sixties or seventies with renal cell carcinoma. The DNA is as follows: TGTGCCAGCAGCTTGCGGGAGACTTATAACTATGGCTACACCTTC. It is translated as CASSLRETYNYGYTF.